The source of this T cell receptor (beta chain) is a study of response to subunit inactivated influenza vaccine. MiXCR was run by TCRdb on the RT-PCR reads, yielding one entry per CDR3 protein. The repertoire holds around 580,000 distinct CDR3 sequences, with 12% as singletons. After removal of 5 bases from V and 4 bases from J, the junction contained 6 bases not matched to a gene. Germline CDR1 SGHVS, CDR2 FQNEAQ. The length of the CDR3 is 15 residues. The sample holds a few counts of this clonotype. The starting material was PBMCs from blood, obtained on the day of vaccination. The V and J genes are TRBV7-8 and TRBJ2-1; 9 nucleotides agree with TRBD1. The sequence came from a man aged 45-65 years who received an inactivated influenza vaccine. The CDR3 nucleotides are TGTGCCAGCAGCCCCGGGACAGGGCTTTACAATGAGCAGTTCTTC. It codes for CASSPGTGLYNEQFF.